This T cell receptor (beta chain) was found in a study of long-term antiretroviral therapy in people with HIV. The table lists this clone with a count of one. Its matching antigen is unknown. Study-wide results and caveats: Diversity went up after ART and still fell short of transplant donor controls.

Every donor contributed at least one pre-ART and at least two post-ART PBMC samples. It was version v3.0 of the immunoSEQ assay that was run at survey level. Researchers set sequencing to target about 40,000-55,000 T-cell genomes per sample. The repertoire was sequenced with immunoSEQ multiplex PCR; TCRdb's copy has only in-frame clones and lacks some. This table holds about 42,000 clones, about nine tenths found once. This CDR3 has 13 residues. Trimming cost V 4 bases and J 10 bases, with 11 bases left between them. The germline V gene encodes CDR1 MRHNA and CDR2 SNTAGT. The receptor comes from a woman aged 45-65 years with HIV. V gene TRBV6-4 combines with J gene TRBJ1-6; D gene uncertain. Sequencing was performed on unsorted PBMCs, taken 0.1 years before starting antiretroviral therapy. The CDR3 DNA sequence: TGTGCCAGCAGTGGGATACGAGGCTCACCCCTCCACTTT. Translating it yields CASSGIRGSPLHF.